This T cell receptor (beta chain) is from a study of identical twins listed by TCRdb under 2016. For context, the study as a whole: To test whether fetal clonotypes persist, this study deep-sequenced TCR alpha and beta repertoires from monozygotic twins, from unrelated adults of various ages, and from cord blood. To rule out contamination, the twin experiments were replicated at different times with different library preparation protocols.

Between the V and J ends, shortened by 4 bases and 0 bases respectively, the junction contains 12 bases. CDR1 and CDR2 are drawn from the germline V gene: SGHDN, FVKESK. The CDR3 runs 15 amino acids, cysteine and phenylalanine included. Only CDR3 DNA is held: 45 bases, read in frame from base 1. On this clonotype itself: Its cognate antigen has yet to be identified. Within one base of it there is no much larger clone, and no base qualities were kept.

Study-wide conclusions, independent of this receptor: Invariant T cells such as MAIT and iNKT could partly confound zero-insertion analyses, though diverse VJ usage argued against this for most clonotypes. Fewer insertions were carried by abundant cord blood beta clonotypes, a similar but weaker trend appeared in young adult naive repertoires, and no such trend appeared in memory repertoires. Because the same donors could not be followed over many years, conclusions were based on cross-sectional statistical analysis. Compared with coincidental sharing between unrelated individuals, out-of-frame TCR alpha sequences shared between twins showed an excess of sequences with low generation probability. Recombination models systematically underestimated out-of-frame TCR alpha sharing in monozygotic twins but agreed with sharing between unrelated individuals. Excess twin sharing in beta out-of-frame sequences was weaker because fewer shared sequences lowered the signal-to-noise ratio.

The library was obtained by 5' RACE. The instrument given in TCRdb is Illumina HiSeq 2000. A universal primer binding site was added through template switching, and the final cDNA carried a unique molecular identifier so that TCR cDNA molecules could be counted accurately. Specific primers in the conserved constant-segment region were used to synthesize first-strand cDNA for the TCR alpha and beta chains. To control for contamination, every cDNA library carried two barcodes: a SMART-Mk sample barcode plus Illumina barcodes. TruSeq adapter sequences along with Illumina sample barcodes were introduced in two successive PCR steps. TCR alpha and beta cDNA libraries were sequenced on the Illumina HiSeq platform with custom primers. Concerning the study's data processing: MiGEC was used to process raw reads and extract unique molecular identifiers, and MiXCR was used to find CDR3 positions. Recombination models were inferred per individual with the repgenHMM and IGoR tools using an EM algorithm. Shared clonotype analysis was performed with the tcR package in R, normalizing sharing by the product of cloneset sizes. To study raw recombination without the effects of thymic and clonal selection, out-of-frame nonproductive sequences were analyzed. The public sequencing data were trimmed at Q25 with fastp and processed into clonotypes with MiXCR by TCRdb, which kept only in-frame beta chains. Each CDR3 protein gets just one entry, which takes the most common genes and DNA from the rows behind it. TCRdb, not the original authors, processed these V and J calls. This sample is represented by hundreds of thousands of distinct CDR3 sequences; around 6% of them were singletons. In total, the top ten clones hold around 1.7% of the sample.

Only healthy Caucasian donors were included. Three unrelated non-twin adults were also sequenced: a male aged 18 to 30, a male aged 50 to 59 and a female aged 50 to 59. Using Miltenyi CD45RO+ enrichment and human naive T-cell isolation kits, memory (CD45RO+) and naive T cells were isolated from PBMC. The receptor was isolated from a man between 18 and 29 years old in good health. The material sequenced was naive T cells sorted from blood. Reading the label with the study, this specimen's cell subset or site is: cells isolated with a human naive T-cell isolation kit. The V and J genes are TRBV14 and TRBJ1-1; too little of a D gene remains to name it. DNA sequence: TGTGCCAGCAGCCCGTTCGGGTTTATGAACACTGAAGCTTTCTTT. Its protein is CASSPFGFMNTEAFF. Joined to the reference TRBV14 and TRBJ1-1 proteins, this CDR3 gives the full variable domain: EAGVTQFPSHSVIEKGQTVTLRCDPISGHDNLYWYRRVMGKEIKFLLHFVKESKQDESGMPNNRFLAERTGGTYSTLKVQPAELEDSGVYFCASSPFGFMNTEAFFGQGTRLTVV.